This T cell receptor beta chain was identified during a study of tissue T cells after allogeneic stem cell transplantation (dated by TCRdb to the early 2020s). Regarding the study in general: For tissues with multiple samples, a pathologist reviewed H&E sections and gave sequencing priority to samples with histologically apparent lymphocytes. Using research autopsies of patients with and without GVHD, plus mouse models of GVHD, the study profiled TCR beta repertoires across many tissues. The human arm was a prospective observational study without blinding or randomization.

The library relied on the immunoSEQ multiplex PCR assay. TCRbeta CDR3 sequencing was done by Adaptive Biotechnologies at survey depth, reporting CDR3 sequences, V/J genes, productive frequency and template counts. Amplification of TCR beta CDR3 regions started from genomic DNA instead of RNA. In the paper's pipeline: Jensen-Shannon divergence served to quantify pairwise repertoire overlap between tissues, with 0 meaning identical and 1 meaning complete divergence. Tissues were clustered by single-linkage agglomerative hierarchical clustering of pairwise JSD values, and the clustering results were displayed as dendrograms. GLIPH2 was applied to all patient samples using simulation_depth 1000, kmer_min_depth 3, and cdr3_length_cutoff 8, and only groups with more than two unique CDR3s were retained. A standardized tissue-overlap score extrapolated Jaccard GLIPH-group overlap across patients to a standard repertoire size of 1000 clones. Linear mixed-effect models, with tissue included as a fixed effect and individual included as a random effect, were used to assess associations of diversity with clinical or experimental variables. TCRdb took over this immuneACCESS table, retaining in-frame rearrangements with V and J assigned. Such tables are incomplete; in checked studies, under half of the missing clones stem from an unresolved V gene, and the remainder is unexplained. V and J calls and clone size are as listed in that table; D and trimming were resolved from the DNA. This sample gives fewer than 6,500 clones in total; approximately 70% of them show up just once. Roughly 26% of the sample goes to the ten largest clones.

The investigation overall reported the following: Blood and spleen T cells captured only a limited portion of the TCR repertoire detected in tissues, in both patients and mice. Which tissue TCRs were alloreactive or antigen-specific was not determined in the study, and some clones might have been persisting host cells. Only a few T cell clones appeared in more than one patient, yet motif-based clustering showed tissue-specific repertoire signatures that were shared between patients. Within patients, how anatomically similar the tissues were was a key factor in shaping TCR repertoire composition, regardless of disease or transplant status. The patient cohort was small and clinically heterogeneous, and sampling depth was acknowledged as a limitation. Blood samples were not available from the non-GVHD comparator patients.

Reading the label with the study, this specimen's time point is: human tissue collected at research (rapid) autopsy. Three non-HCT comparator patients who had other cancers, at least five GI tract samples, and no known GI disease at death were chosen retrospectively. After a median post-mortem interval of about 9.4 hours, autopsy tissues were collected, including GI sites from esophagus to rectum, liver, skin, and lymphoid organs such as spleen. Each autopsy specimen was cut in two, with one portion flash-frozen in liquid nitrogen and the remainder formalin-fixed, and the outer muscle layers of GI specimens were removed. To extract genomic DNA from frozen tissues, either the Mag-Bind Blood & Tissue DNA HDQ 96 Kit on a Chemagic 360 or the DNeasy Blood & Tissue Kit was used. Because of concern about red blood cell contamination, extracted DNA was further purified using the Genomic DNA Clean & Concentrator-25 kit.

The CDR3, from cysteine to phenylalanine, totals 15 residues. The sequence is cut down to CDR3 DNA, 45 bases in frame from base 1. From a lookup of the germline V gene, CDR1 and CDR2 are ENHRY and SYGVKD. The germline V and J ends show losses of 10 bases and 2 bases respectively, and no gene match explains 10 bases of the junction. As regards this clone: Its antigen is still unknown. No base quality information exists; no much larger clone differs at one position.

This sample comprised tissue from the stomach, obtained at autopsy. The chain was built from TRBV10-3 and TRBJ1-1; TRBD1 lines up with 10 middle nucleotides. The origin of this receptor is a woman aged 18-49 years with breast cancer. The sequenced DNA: TGTGCCACTCAACGGGACAGGGGTGCCAACACTGAAGCTTTCTTT. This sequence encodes CATQRDRGANTEAFF.